This note documents a single T cell receptor (beta chain) sequence. Its cognate antigen is unknown. This record belongs to a study of cytomegalovirus exposure and HLA in healthy donors. The primer mix had 60 Vbeta and 13 Jbeta primers. The repertoire was sequenced with immunoSEQ multiplex PCR; TCRdb's copy has only in-frame clones and lacks some. The sample carries about 130,000 clones, approximately 85% recorded once. Study-wide points: Three CMV-associated chains were confirmed in vitro to be specific for CMV antigens. Roughly 170 TCR beta chains were listed as cytomegalovirus-associated.

The sample consisted of PBMCs. This TCR was recovered from a boy aged 5-17 years in good health and CMV-seronegative.

CDR3 nucleotides: TGTGCCAGCAGTTACGCCGGACAGGGGCTGAACACTGAAGCTTTCTTT. Protein sequence: CASSYAGQGLNTEAFF. The chain has TRBV6-5 and TRBJ1-1, with 9 bases matching TRBD1. Germline CDR1 is MNHEY and CDR2 is SVGAGI. Germline trimming cut 2 bases from V and 0 bases from J; bases unmatched to any gene: 4. The CDR3 covers 16 residues.